The T cell receptor beta chain described here comes from a study of blood T cell repertoires in COVID-19. Study details: Acute-phase and convalescent COVID-19 samples originated in the United States, Italy and Spain.

The CDR3 covers 15 residues. Germline CDR1 SGDLS, CDR2 YYNGEE. V was pared by 3 bases and J by 8 bases, with 5 bases of the junction left unmatched. TCRdb's copy holds only in-frame clones and misses some; the assay was immunoSEQ multiplex PCR. The sample includes under 300,000 clones, around 87% seen only once; the top ten take approximately 3.5%. The source material was PBMCs or T cells enriched from blood (not recorded which). V is TRBV9 and J is TRBJ2-1, with 13 positions matching TRBD2. The origin of this receptor is a woman aged 40 to 55 with acute COVID-19. The CDR3 sequence is CASSEGTSGTDEQFF. Written as DNA, the CDR3 is TGTGCCAGCAGCGAGGGGACTAGCGGGACGGATGAGCAGTTCTTC.